Following are 14 T cell receptor beta chains from one sample sequenced in a study of T cell responses to AZD1222 COVID-19 vaccine. Assay: immunoSEQ multiplex PCR; the TCRdb copy retains only in-frame clones and omits some. Among approximately 28,000 clones listed, nearly 95% were seen once. This material consisted of peripheral blood, taken on day 0 of AZD1222 vaccination. The receptors shown here come from an adult in good health.

The chain employs TRBV7-2 and TRBJ2-1, with a tentative D call TRBD2 (7 bases). Trimming pared 1 base from V and 16 bases from J, leaving 17 bases between. The germline gives CDR1 SGHTA, CDR2 FQGNSA. CDR3 size: 13 residues. The CDR3 loop is CASSLGGAGAPFF. CDR3 sequence (DNA): TGTGCCAGCAGCTTAGGGGGGGCGGGGGCCCCTTTCTTC. Full variable domain (missing parts from reference TRBV7-2 and TRBJ2-1): GAGVSQSPSNKVTEKGKDVELRCDPISGHTALYWYRQSLGQGLEFLIYFQGNSAPDKSGLPSDRFSAERTGGSVSTLTIQRTQQEDSAVYLCASSLGGAGAPFFGPGTRLTVL.

The chain combines TRBV4-1 with TRBJ1-6; D is undetermined. Germline V gene lookup returns CDR1 MGHRA and CDR2 YSYEKL. The CDR3 totals 14 residues. The V and J ends lost 3 bases and 6 bases respectively, with 9 bases between them. The CDR3 reads CASSQAGINSPLHF. The CDR3 DNA reads as TGCGCCAGCAGCCAGGCGGGAATTAATTCACCCCTCCACTTT.

The rearrangement uses TRBV12-2 and TRBJ2-7; TRBD1 is taken as the D call from the table, unchecked against the DNA. TRBV12-2 has pseudogene status. The CDR3 runs 15 residues. In DNA form, the CDR3 reads TGTGCAAGTCGCCCCTATCCGGGACACCTCTACGAGCAGTACTTC. Its protein product is CASRPYPGHLYEQYF.

The chain employs TRBV30 and TRBJ1-4, with a possible D match to TRBD1 (5 bases). Trimming removed 2 bases at V and 4 bases at J, with 11 bases between. Germline loops: CDR1 GTSNPN, CDR2 SVGIG (reference sequence). This CDR3 contains 14 residues. CDR3 region: CAWSLGTGNEKLFF. CDR3 sequence (DNA): TGTGCCTGGAGTCTCGGGACGGGTAATGAAAAACTGTTTTTT.

This rearrangement joins TRBV7-9 to TRBJ2-1; a weak D match, TRBD2 (5 bases). Germline-derived CDR1 and CDR2 are SEHNR and FQNEAQ (reference sequence). The CDR3 is 16 residues long. V lost 5 bases and J lost 0, with 14 bases in between. The CDR3 DNA sequence: TGTGCCAGCAGCCCCACCGCTAGCCTCTCCTACAATGAGCAGTTCTTC. Its translation: CASSPTASLSYNEQFF.

The chain couples TRBV2 to TRBJ2-4, with D possibly being TRBD2 (6 bases). The CDR3 has 13 amino acids. CDR1 SNHLY and CDR2 FYNNEI come from the germline V gene. V gave up 8 bases and J gave up 2 bases, with 10 bases separating them. CDR3 protein: CASGGATKNIQYF. CDR3 nucleotide sequence: TGTGCCAGCGGAGGGGCGACCAAAAACATTCAGTACTTC. Combining the CDR3 with reference TRBV2 and TRBJ2-4 gives the whole variable domain EPEVTQTPSHQVTQMGQEVILRCVPISNHLYFYWYRQILGQKVEFLVSFYNNEISEKSEIFDDQFSVERPDGSNFTLKIRSTKLEDSAMYFCASGGATKNIQYFGAGTRLSVL.

The genes are TRBV3-1 (or the pseudogene TRBV3-2) and TRBJ1-2, with 8 bases that match TRBD1. CDR1 is LGHDT, CDR2 YNNKEL, per germline (reference sequence). V dropped 4 bases and J dropped 8; count of bases not matched to a gene: 9. The CDR3 is 14 amino acids. The CDR3 coding sequence is TGTGCCAGCAGCCCCAAGACAGGGGCCGGGGGCTACACCTTC. It codes for CASSPKTGAGGYTF.

The chain couples TRBV3-1 (or the pseudogene TRBV3-2) to TRBJ2-3, with TRBD1 as a possible D gene (6 bases). The CDR3 contains 16 residues. The germline CDR1 and CDR2 sequences are LGHDT and YNNKEL (reference sequence). The V end was cut by 3 bases, the J end by 4 bases, with 17 bases between. The CDR3 region has the DNA TGTGCCAGCAGCCAGTTGGGCAGGGGTGTCCCAGATACGCAGTATTTT. Translation gives CASSQLGRGVPDTQYF.

The rearrangement links TRBV7-8 to TRBJ1-6; 8 bases are shared with TRBD1. Per germline, CDR1 SGHVS and CDR2 FQNEAQ. The CDR3 length is 16 residues. V shed 6 bases, J shed 0 bases, and the junction held 4 bases outside the gene matches. The CDR3 protein is CASSRQGTSYNSPLHF. CDR3 in DNA: TGTGCCAGCAGTCGACAGGGGACCTCCTATAATTCACCCCTCCACTTT.

The V and J genes are TRBV30 and TRBJ2-1, with 11 positions matching TRBD1. After removal of 0 bases from V and 8 bases from J, the junction contained 9 bases not matched to a gene. The CDR3 contains 16 residues. Germline V gene data show CDR1 as GTSNPN and CDR2 as SVGIG (reference sequence). CDR3 coding DNA: TGTGCCTGGAGTGTACCGGGGACAGGGGGTCGCGATGAGCAGTTCTTC. This codes for CAWSVPGTGGRDEQFF.

The rearrangement uses TRBV7-9 and TRBJ2-3; unclear D gene. Trimming cost V 1 base and J 2 bases, with 10 bases left between them. The CDR3 spans 15 residues. Per germline, CDR1 SEHNR and CDR2 FQNEAQ (reference sequence). CDR3 amino acids: CASSLVGSPTDTQYF. Written as DNA, the CDR3 is TGTGCCAGCAGCTTAGTCGGTAGCCCCACAGATACGCAGTATTTT.

The chain uses TRBV4-2 and TRBJ1-4; D call uncertain. The CDR3 sequence is 15 residues long. V lost 1 base and J 5 bases, leaving 11 bases between the germline ends. Germline CDR1 and CDR2: LGHNA and YNFKEQ. CDR3 DNA sequence: TGTGCCAGCAGCCAAGCCCGGACGGTGAATGAAAAACTGTTTTTT. It codes for CASSQARTVNEKLFF.

The V and J genes are TRBV18 and TRBJ2-5; 8 bases are shared with TRBD1. Germline CDR1 KGHSH, CDR2 LQKENI. CDR3 length equals 16 residues. V shed 3 bases, J shed 3 bases, and the junction held 9 bases outside the gene matches. CDR3: CASSPQSGTGKETQYF. CDR3 nucleotide sequence: TGTGCCAGCTCACCTCAGTCCGGGACAGGCAAAGAGACCCAGTACTTC.

This clone came up once. The V gene is TRBV20-1, the J gene TRBJ2-3; no clear D. Per germline, CDR1 DFQATT and CDR2 SNEGSKA (reference sequence). This CDR3 is built from 10 residues. Trimming removed 5 bases from V and 6 bases from J, with 6 bases in between. CDR3 amino acids: CSAARDTQYF. The CDR3 DNA reads TGCAGTGCTGCTAGGGATACGCAGTATTTT.